This T cell receptor (beta chain) was observed in a study of cytomegalovirus exposure and HLA in healthy donors. Assay: immunoSEQ multiplex PCR; the TCRdb copy retains only in-frame clones and omits some. Here the sample spans 100,000 to 150,000 clones, 95% to 96% being singletons. Sample: PBMCs. The sequence derives from a young man in good health and CMV-seronegative.

For the CDR3, the DNA is TGTGCCTGGAGTACGGGAACGTCCTACGAGCAGTACTTC. This gives the protein CAWSTGTSYEQYF. This chain joins TRBV30 and TRBJ2-7; weak D call: TRBD2 (5 bases). The CDR3 totals 13 residues. The germline V gene encodes CDR1 GTSNPN and CDR2 SVGIG (reference sequence). The V gene lost 2 bases and the J gene lost 1 base, with 9 bases spanning the gap.